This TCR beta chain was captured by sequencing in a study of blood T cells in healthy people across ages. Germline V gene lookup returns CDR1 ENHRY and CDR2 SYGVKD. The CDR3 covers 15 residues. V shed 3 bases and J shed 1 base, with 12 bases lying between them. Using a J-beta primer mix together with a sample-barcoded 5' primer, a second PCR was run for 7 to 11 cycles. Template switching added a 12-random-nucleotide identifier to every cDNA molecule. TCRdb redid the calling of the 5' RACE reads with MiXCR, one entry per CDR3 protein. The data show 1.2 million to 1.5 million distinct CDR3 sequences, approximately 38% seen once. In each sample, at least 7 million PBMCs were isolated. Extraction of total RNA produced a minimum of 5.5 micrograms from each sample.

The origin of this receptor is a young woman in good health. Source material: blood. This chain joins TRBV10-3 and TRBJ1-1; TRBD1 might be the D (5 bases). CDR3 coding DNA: TGTGCCATCAGTGATTCTCGGGACGGGAACACTGAAGCTTTCTTT. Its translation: CAISDSRDGNTEAFF.